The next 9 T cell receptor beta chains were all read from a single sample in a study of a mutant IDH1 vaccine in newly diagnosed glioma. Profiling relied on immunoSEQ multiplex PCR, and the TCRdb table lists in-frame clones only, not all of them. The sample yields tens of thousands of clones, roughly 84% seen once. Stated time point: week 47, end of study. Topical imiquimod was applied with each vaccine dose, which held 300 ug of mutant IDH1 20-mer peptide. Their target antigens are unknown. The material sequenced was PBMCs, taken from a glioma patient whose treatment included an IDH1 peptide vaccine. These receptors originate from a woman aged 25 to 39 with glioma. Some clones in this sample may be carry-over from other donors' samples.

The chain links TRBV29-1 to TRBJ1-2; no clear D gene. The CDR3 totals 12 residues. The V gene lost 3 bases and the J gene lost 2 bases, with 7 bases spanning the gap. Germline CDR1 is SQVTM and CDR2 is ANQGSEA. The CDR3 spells CSVEVLNYGYTF. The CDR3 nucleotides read TGCAGCGTTGAGGTTTTGAACTATGGCTACACCTTC.

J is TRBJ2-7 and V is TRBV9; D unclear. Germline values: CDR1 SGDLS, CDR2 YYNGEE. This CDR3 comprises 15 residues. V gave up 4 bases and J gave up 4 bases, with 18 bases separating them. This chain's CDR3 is CASSPQRTATYEQYF. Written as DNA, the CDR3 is TGTGCCAGCAGCCCTCAGAGGACGGCGACTTACGAGCAGTACTTC.

The CDR3 DNA reads TGTGCCAGTAGTGGACAACGGAACACTGAAGCTTTCTTT. It specifies CASSGQRNTEAFF. This rearrangement joins TRBV19 to TRBJ1-1, with a tentative D call TRBD1 (5 bases). Trimming removed 5 bases from V and 1 base from J, with 8 bases in between. From germline, CDR1 is LNHDA and CDR2 SQIVND (reference sequence). The CDR3 consists of 13 residues.

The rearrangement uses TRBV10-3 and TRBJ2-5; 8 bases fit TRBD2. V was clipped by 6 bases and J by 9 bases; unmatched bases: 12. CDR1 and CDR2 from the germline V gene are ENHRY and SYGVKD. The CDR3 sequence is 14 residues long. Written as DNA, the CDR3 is TGTGCCATCAGGACCCCGGAGGGGCGGGGGGCCCAGTACTTC. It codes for CAIRTPEGRGAQYF.

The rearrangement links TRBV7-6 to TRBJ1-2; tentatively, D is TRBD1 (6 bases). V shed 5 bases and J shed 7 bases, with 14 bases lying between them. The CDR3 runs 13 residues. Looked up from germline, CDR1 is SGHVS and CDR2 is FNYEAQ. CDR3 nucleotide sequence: TGTGCCAGCAGCGCAGTAGGGGGGGGTGGCTACACCTTC. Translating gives CASSAVGGGGYTF.

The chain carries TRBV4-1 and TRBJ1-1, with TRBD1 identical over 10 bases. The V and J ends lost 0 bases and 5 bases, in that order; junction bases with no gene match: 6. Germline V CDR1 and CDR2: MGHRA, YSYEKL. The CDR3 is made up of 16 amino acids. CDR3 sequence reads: CASSQDHRQGATEAFF. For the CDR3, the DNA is TGCGCCAGCAGCCAAGATCATAGACAGGGGGCGACTGAAGCTTTCTTT.

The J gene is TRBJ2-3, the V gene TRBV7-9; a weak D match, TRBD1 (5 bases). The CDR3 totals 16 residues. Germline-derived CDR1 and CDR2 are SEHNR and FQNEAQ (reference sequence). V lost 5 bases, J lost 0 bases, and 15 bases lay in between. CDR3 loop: CASSPQGGPSTDTQYF. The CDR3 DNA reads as TGTGCCAGCAGCCCCCAGGGTGGTCCTAGCACAGATACGCAGTATTTT.

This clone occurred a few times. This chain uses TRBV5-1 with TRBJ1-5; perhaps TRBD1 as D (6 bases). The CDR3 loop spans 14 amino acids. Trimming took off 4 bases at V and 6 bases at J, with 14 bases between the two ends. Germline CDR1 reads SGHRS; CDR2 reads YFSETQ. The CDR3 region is CASSPNKQGQPQHF. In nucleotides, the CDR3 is TGCGCCAGCAGCCCCAACAAACAGGGTCAGCCCCAGCATTTT.

This chain's CDR3 is CASILTSGSYNEQFF. The CDR3 DNA sequence: TGTGCCAGCATTCTGACTAGCGGCTCCTACAATGAGCAGTTCTTC. The chain links TRBV6-1 to TRBJ2-1, with TRBD2 identical over 9 bases. The CDR3 is 15 residues long. Germline V gene lookup returns CDR1 MNHNS and CDR2 SASEGT. V shed 7 bases and J 0 bases; nucleotides not matched to a gene: 4.